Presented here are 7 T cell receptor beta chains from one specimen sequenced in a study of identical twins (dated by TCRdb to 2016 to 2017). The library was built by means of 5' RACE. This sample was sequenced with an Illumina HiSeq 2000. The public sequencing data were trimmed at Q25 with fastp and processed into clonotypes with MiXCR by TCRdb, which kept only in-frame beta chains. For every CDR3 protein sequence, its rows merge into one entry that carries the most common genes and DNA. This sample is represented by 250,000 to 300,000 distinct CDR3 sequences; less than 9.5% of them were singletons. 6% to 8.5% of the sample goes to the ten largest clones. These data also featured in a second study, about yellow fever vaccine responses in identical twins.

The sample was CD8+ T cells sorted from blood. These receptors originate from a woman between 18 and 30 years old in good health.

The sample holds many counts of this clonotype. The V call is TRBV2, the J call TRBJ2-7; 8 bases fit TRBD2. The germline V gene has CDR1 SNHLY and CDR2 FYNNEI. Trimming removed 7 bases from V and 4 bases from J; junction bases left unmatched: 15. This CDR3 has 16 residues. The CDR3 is CASIFSGSGQIYEQYF. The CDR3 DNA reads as TGTGCCAGCATTTTCAGCGGGAGCGGACAGATTTACGAGCAGTACTTC. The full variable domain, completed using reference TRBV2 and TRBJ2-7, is EPEVTQTPSHQVTQMGQEVILRCVPISNHLYFYWYRQILGQKVEFLVSFYNNEISEKSEIFDDQFSVERPDGSNFTLKIRSTKLEDSAMYFCASIFSGSGQIYEQYFGPGTRLTVT.

This CDR3 is CASSLADLNTEAFF. CDR3 coding DNA: TGTGCCAGCAGCTTAGCTGACCTCAACACTGAAGCTTTCTTT. V and J are TRBV11-2 and TRBJ1-1; the D is unclear. V lost 1 base and J 2 bases, leaving 8 bases between the germline ends. The CDR3 has 14 amino acids. Germline CDR1 SGHAT, CDR2 FQNNGV. The variable domain in full, completed from reference TRBV11-2 and TRBJ1-1, reads EAGVAQSPRYKIIEKRQSVAFWCNPISGHATLYWYQQILGQGPKLLIQFQNNGVVDDSQLPKDRFSAERLKGVDSTLKIQPAKLEDSAVYLCASSLADLNTEAFFGQGTRLTVV.

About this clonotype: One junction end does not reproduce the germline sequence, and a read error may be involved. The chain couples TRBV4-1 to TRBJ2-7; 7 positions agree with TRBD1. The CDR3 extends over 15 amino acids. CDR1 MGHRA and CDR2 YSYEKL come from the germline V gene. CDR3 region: CASSQEDRKTYVQYF. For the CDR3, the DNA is TGCGCCAGCAGCCAAGAGGACAGGAAAACCTACGTGCAGTACTTC.

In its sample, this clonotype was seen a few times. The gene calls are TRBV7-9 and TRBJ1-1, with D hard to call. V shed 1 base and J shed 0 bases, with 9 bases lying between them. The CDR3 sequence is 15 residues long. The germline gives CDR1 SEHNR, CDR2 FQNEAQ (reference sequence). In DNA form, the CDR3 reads TGTGCCAGCAGCTTAGATGTGGGGATGAACACTGAAGCTTTCTTT. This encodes CASSLDVGMNTEAFF.

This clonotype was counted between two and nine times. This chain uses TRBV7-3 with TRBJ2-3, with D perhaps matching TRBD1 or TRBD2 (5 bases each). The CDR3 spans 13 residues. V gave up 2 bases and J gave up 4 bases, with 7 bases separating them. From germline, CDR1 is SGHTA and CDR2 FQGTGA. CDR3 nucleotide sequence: TGTGCCAGCAGCTTATTGGGGGCAGATACGCAGTATTTT. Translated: CASSLLGADTQYF. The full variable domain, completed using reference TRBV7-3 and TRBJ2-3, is GAGVSQTPSNKVTEKGKYVELRCDPISGHTALYWYRQSLGQGPEFLIYFQGTGAADDSGLPNDRFFAVRPEGSVSTLKIQRTERGDSAVYLCASSLLGADTQYFGPGTRLTVL.

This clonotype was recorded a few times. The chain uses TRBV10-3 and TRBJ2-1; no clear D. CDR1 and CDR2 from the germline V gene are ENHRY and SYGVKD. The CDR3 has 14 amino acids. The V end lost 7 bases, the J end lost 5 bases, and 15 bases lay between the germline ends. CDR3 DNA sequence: TGTGCCATCACACGGCCGGGTAATAACAATGAGCAGTTCTTC. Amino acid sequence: CAITRPGNNNEQFF.

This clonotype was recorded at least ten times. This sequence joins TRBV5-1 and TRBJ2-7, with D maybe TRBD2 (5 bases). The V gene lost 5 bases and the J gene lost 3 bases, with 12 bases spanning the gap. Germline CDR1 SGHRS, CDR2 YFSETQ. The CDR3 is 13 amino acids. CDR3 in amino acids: CASRPDGDYEQYF. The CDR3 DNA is TGCGCCAGCAGGCCGGACGGGGACTACGAGCAGTACTTC.